The rows below give T cell receptor beta chains drawn from one sample of a study of beta chain features in type 1 diabetes. TCRdb keeps only in-frame clones here, not all; method: immunoSEQ multiplex PCR. The table lists more than 250,000 clones, roughly 21% of them singletons, with approximately 0.029% in the top ten. Input material: naive CD4+ T cells from blood. The source is a woman between 40 and 55 years old with type 1 diabetes. CDR3s include the opening cysteine and the closing phenylalanine or tryptophan. A D gene is named only where the DNA matches it firmly. The size field is filled for only some rows; it gives once, few, many or a size class.

TRBJ2-5,TRBD2,TRBV29-1,few,CSVNRGLAGEYF,TGCAGCGTAAACCGGGGACTAGCGGGAGAGTACTTC
TRBJ2-5,TRBD1,TRBV7-3,-,CASSWDSQETQYF,TGTGCCAGCAGCTGGGACAGCCAAGAGACCCAGTACTTC
TRBJ2-1,TRBD2,TRBV7-3,few,CASSQVPGLAGEEQFF,TGTGCCAGCAGCCAGGTCCCCGGACTAGCGGGAGAAGAGCAGTTCTTC
TRBJ2-7,-,TRBV9,once,CASSVMGESSYEQYF,TGTGCCAGCAGCGTAATGGGCGAGAGCTCCTACGAGCAGTACTTC
TRBJ1-5,TRBD1,TRBV29-1,-,CSVLTGLNQPQHF,TGCAGCGTACTGACAGGGCTCAATCAGCCCCAGCATTTT
TRBJ2-2,TRBD2,TRBV25-1,few,CASSPSGRNTGELFF,TGTGCCAGCAGTCCTAGCGGGAGGAACACCGGGGAGCTGTTTTTT
TRBJ1-1,TRBD1,TRBV2,-,CASSERDRVNTEAFF,TGTGCCAGCAGTGAAAGGGACAGGGTAAACACTGAAGCTTTCTTT
TRBJ2-5,-,TRBV29-1,-,CSVGRAEETQYF,TGCAGCGTTGGGAGAGCAGAAGAGACCCAGTACTTC
TRBJ1-2,-,TRBV28,-,CASSLGRAGGYTF,TGTGCCAGCAGTTTGGGCAGGGCTGGCGGCTACACCTTC
TRBJ1-1,TRBD1,TRBV29-1,few,CSVLGQGGGILNTEAFF,TGCAGCGTTCTCGGACAGGGGGGCGGTATATTGAACACTGAAGCTTTCTTT
TRBJ2-4,-,TRBV2,few,CASSEAGQPNIQYF,TGTGCCAGCAGTGAGGCGGGACAGCCGAACATTCAGTACTTC
TRBJ1-1,TRBD1,TRBV29-1,-,CSALTGVTEAFF,TGCAGCGCCCTGACAGGGGTGACTGAAGCTTTCTTT
TRBJ2-1,-,TRBV29-1,-,CSVEGSAHYNEQFF,TGCAGCGTTGAAGGTAGCGCCCACTACAATGAGCAGTTCTTC
TRBJ1-4,-,TRBV7-9,few,CASARFDPTGEKLFF,TGTGCCAGCGCACGATTCGATCCGACGGGAGAAAAACTGTTTTTT
TRBJ2-1,-,TRBV18,few,CASSPPGLRGEQFF,TGTGCCAGCTCACCACCGGGACTCAGAGGTGAGCAGTTCTTC
TRBJ2-4,-,TRBV6-5,-,CASSYGGAAENIQYF,TGTGCCAGCAGTTACGGGGGGGCGGCTGAAAACATTCAGTACTTC
TRBJ1-4,TRBD1,TRBV30,-,CAWIPTGGKLFF,TGTGCCTGGATCCCTACAGGGGGGAAACTGTTTTTT
TRBJ2-6,-,TRBV10-3,-,CAISVSAPGSGANVLTF,TGTGCCATCAGTGTTTCTGCGCCCGGCTCTGGGGCCAACGTCCTGACTTTC
TRBJ1-1,TRBD1,TRBV30,few,CAWNRPGQGVNTEAFF,TGTGCCTGGAATCGGCCGGGACAGGGGGTGAACACTGAAGCTTTCTTT
TRBJ1-2,-,TRBV29-1,few,CSVLRDSDGYTF,TGCAGCGTATTGAGGGACTCCGATGGCTACACCTTC
TRBJ1-1,TRBD1,TRBV19,-,CASRKQGGNTEAFF,TGTGCCAGCCGAAAACAGGGGGGGAACACTGAAGCTTTCTTT
TRBJ2-7,-,TRBV25-1,-,CASSDRGHEQYF,TGTGCCAGCAGTGATAGGGGCCACGAGCAGTACTTC
TRBJ1-2,-,TRBV7-9,-,CASSLQASGYTF,TGTGCCAGCAGCTTACAGGCATCAGGCTACACCTTC
TRBJ2-7,-,TRBV25-1,few,CASSEGALYEQYF,TGTGCCAGCAGTGAGGGGGCCCTCTACGAGCAGTACTTC
TRBJ2-1,TRBD1,TRBV5-1,-,CATWTQPGQGYNEQFF,TGCGCCACCTGGACACAACCGGGACAGGGATACAATGAGCAGTTCTTC
TRBJ2-3,-,TRBV9,-,CASSVGQDTQYF,TGTGCCAGCAGCGTAGGACAGGATACGCAGTATTTT
TRBJ1-1,TRBD1,TRBV4-1,few,CASSGQGNTEAFF,TGCGCCAGCAGCGGACAGGGGAACACTGAAGCTTTCTTT
TRBJ1-1,TRBD1,TRBV29-1,-,CSSTGTGGLMTFF,TGCAGCTCTACCGGGACAGGGGGCCTAATGACTTTCTTT
TRBJ1-5,-,TRBV5-1,few,CASSYGNSNQPQHF,TGCGCCAGCAGCTACGGTAATAGCAATCAGCCCCAGCATTTT
TRBJ2-7,-,TRBV9,-,CASSAQQGAQYF,TGTGCCAGCAGCGCCCAACAGGGTGCGCAGTACTTC
TRBJ2-1,TRBD2,TRBV7-2,once,CASSVGTSGDNEQFF,TGTGCCAGCAGCGTCGGGACTAGCGGGGACAATGAGCAGTTCTTC
TRBJ2-7,-,TRBV7-2,few,CASSTSSYEQYF,TGTGCCAGCAGCACGAGCTCCTACGAGCAGTACTTC
TRBJ2-3,-,TRBV5-6,few,CASSLTGLSTDTQYF,TGTGCCAGCAGCTTGACGGGGTTGAGCACAGATACGCAGTATTTT
TRBJ1-1,TRBD1,TRBV5-4,-,CASRPSGGPPEAFF,TGTGCCAGCAGACCCTCAGGGGGGCCACCTGAAGCTTTCTTT
TRBJ1-4,-,TRBV4-3,few,CASSPRGRDNEKLFF,TGCGCCAGCAGCCCGCGGGGACGGGATAATGAAAAACTGTTTTTT
TRBJ2-1,-,TRBV14,few,CASSQERGLLHNEQFF,TGTGCCAGCAGCCAAGAAAGGGGCCTGTTACACAATGAGCAGTTCTTC
TRBJ2-7,-,TRBV11-2,-,CASSSRLVSYEQYF,TGTGCCAGCAGCTCAAGACTGGTCTCCTACGAGCAGTACTTC
TRBJ1-1,-,TRBV18,few,CASSRLTENTEAFF,TGTGCCAGCTCACGACTGACAGAGAACACTGAAGCTTTCTTT
TRBJ2-1,TRBD2,TRBV9,-,CASSVVGGSNEQFF,TGTGCCAGCAGCGTAGTGGGGGGGTCGAATGAGCAGTTCTTC
TRBJ1-2,-,TRBV7-2,few,CASSSHVGYGYTF,TGTGCCAGCAGTAGCCACGTCGGCTATGGCTACACCTTC
TRBJ1-2,-,TRBV9,-,CASSVEAGRYGYTF,TGTGCCAGCAGCGTAGAGGCGGGGCGCTATGGCTACACCTTC
TRBJ2-6,-,TRBV28,-,CASSPGWVKGANVLTF,TGTGCCAGCAGCCCAGGGTGGGTTAAGGGGGCCAACGTCCTGACTTTC
TRBJ2-2,-,TRBV5-1,few,CASSIGTDTGELFF,TGCGCCAGCAGCATTGGAACAGACACCGGGGAGCTGTTTTTT
TRBJ2-3,-,TRBV27,-,CASSFFADTQYF,TGTGCCAGCAGTTTCTTCGCAGATACGCAGTATTTT
TRBJ2-7,TRBD1,TRBV7-9,-,CASSATYARDRGLYEQYF,TGTGCCAGCAGCGCAACCTACGCCCGGGACAGGGGGCTCTACGAGCAGTACTTC
TRBJ2-2,TRBD2,TRBV9,few,CASSVGGRGTGELFF,TGTGCCAGCAGCGTAGGAGGGAGGGGCACCGGGGAGCTGTTTTTT
TRBJ2-5,-,TRBV7-7,once,CASSPRGGSQETQYF,TGTGCTAGCAGTCCTAGGGGGGGCTCCCAAGAGACCCAGTACTTC
TRBJ2-3,-,TRBV9,few,CASSVERRTDTQYF,TGTGCCAGCAGCGTAGAGCGCCGCACAGATACGCAGTATTTT
TRBJ1-3,-,TRBV28,few,CASSGTLVSGNTIYF,TGTGCCAGCAGTGGGACACTAGTCTCTGGAAACACCATATATTTT
TRBJ2-7,TRBD2,TRBV30,few,CAWKKGRDFGEQYF,TGTGCCTGGAAGAAAGGGAGGGATTTCGGCGAGCAGTACTTC
TRBJ2-4,-,TRBV9,few,CASSAPGPGDIQYF,TGTGCCAGCAGCGCACCGGGCCCGGGGGACATTCAGTACTTC
TRBJ2-3,TRBD1,TRBV28,-,CASRPTGIADTQYF,TGTGCCAGCAGACCGACAGGGATAGCAGATACGCAGTATTTT
TRBJ2-3,-,TRBV15,-,CATSRDRQTDTQYF,TGTGCCACCAGCAGAGATCGTCAGACAGATACGCAGTATTTT
TRBJ2-7,-,TRBV5-4,-,CASSSQYEQYF,TGTGCCAGCAGCTCACAATACGAGCAGTACTTC